Given below is one T cell receptor beta chain in context. This entry comes from a study of blood T cell repertoires in COVID-19. Profiled with immunoSEQ multiplex PCR; TCRdb holds only in-frame clones, not every one. The sample includes hundreds of thousands of clones, around 88% of them seen just once. The age range of participants was about 18 to 90 years, with residence in about 25 US areas. The germline CDR1 and CDR2 sequences are LNHDA and SQIVND (reference sequence). V lost 5 bases and J lost 1; bases outside the gene matches: 10. This CDR3 is 17 amino acids long. The source of this sequence is a woman in her forties with acute COVID-19. The chain carries TRBV19 and TRBJ2-7; 11 nucleotides agree with TRBD2. Sequencing input: PBMCs or T cells enriched from blood (not recorded which). CDR3 sequence (DNA): TGTGCCAGTAGTCTTGGGACTAGCGGACTTATATCCTACGAGCAGTACTTC. Translation: CASSLGTSGLISYEQYF.